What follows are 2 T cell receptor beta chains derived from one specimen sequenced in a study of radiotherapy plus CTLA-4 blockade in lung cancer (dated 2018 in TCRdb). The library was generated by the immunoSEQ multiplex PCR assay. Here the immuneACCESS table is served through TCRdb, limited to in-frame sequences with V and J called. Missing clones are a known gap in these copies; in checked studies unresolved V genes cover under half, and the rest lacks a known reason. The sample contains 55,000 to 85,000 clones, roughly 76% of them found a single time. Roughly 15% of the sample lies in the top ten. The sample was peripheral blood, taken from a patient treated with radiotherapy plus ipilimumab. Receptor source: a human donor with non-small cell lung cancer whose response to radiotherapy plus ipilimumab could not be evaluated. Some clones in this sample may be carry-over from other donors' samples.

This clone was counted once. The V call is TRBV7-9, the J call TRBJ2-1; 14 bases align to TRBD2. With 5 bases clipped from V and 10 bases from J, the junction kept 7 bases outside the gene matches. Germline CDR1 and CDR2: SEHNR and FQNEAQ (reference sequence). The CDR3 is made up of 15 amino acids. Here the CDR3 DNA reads TGTGCCAGCAGCCGACTAGCGGGGGGGGGAGAGGAGCAGTTCTTC. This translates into CASSRLAGGGEEQFF.

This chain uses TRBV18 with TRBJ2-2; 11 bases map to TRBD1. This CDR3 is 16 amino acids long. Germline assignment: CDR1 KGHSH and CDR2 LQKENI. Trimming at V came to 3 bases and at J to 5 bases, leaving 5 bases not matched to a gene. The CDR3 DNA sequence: TGTGCCAGCTCACCCCTGGGACAGGGGGGAACCGGGGAGCTGTTTTTT. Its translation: CASSPLGQGGTGELFF.